This T cell receptor beta chain was profiled in a study of regulatory T cells in long-lasting Graves disease. Study details: With positive TSH receptor antibodies and over 5 years of antithyroid drugs, Graves' disease was considered persistent.

The sample's time point: persistent/refractory GD, antithyroid drugs over 5 years with positive TRAb. RNA from PBMCs was the source of the TCR library. Peripheral blood, about 10 milliliters per patient, was collected in EDTA tubes. Only a few counts were recorded for this clonotype. Its antigen is currently unknown. TCR beta libraries were built with iRepertoire HTBI primers and Arm-PCR of CDR3 regions. TCRdb fed the multiplex PCR reads into MiXCR, producing one record per CDR3 protein. The sample contains about 470,000 distinct CDR3 sequences, around 21% of which appear only once. General observations from the study: Persistent disease samples used TRBV28, TRBJ1-2 and TRBJ2-5 preferentially. Rather than thyroid tissue, only peripheral blood underwent study.

Germline loops: CDR1 DFQATT, CDR2 SNEGSKA (reference sequence). CDR3 length: 15 residues. V lost 3 bases, J lost 2 bases, and 8 bases stayed unmatched. The gene calls are TRBV20-1 and TRBJ2-3; 7 bases agree with TRBD2. The sequence was obtained from a female donor with Graves disease. This sample comprised peripheral blood mononuclear cells (PBMCs), obtained when the disease was refractory, from a patient treated with antithyroid drugs. In nucleotides, the CDR3 is TGCAGTGCTAGGGGGACTACTTCAACCACAGATACGCAGTATTTT. It is translated as CSARGTTSTTDTQYF.